This T cell receptor (beta chain) emerged from a study of cytomegalovirus exposure and HLA in healthy donors. Points from the study as a whole: A few chains tied to CMV proved CMV antigen-specific in vitro. The authors listed around 150 TCR beta chains as cytomegalovirus-associated.

The table came from immunoSEQ multiplex PCR; TCRdb's copy has only in-frame clones and leaves some out. The sample lists some 110,000 clones, about 88% seen once, with about 1.8% in the top ten. The germline V gene has CDR1 MDHEN and CDR2 SYDVKM. This CDR3 has 14 residues. The trim removed 5 bases at V and 4 bases at J, leaving 6 bases unmatched. About this clone: Its antigen is undetermined.

Input material: PBMCs. The receptor's source is a woman between 18 and 29 years old in good health and CMV-seropositive. V is TRBV28 and J is TRBJ2-3; 7 bases are a match to TRBD1. CDR3 coding DNA: TGTGCCAGCAGTACGGGACAGTCGGCAGATACGCAGTATTTT. Amino acids: CASSTGQSADTQYF.